The 13 T cell receptor beta chains below come from one sample, sequenced in a study of CD8 T cells in ankylosing spondylitis. TCRdb processed the 5' RACE reads anew with MiXCR; each CDR3 protein has one entry. The top ten clones hold more than 13% of a sample with about 220,000 distinct CDR3 sequences, around 6.6% of them seen once. Study-wide findings and caveats: A TCR beta motif of under ten highly homologous variants appeared characteristic of ankylosing spondylitis blood.

Their antigens remain unidentified. The sample taken for sequencing was blood, either unsorted or a sorted T cell fraction (not recorded which). The receptors originated from a male donor with ankylosing spondylitis.

This clonotype was found many times. The V and J genes are TRBV27 and TRBJ2-7; D is unclear. The CDR3 loop spans 13 amino acids. V was pared by 8 bases and J by 0 bases, with 11 bases between. Per the germline V gene, CDR1 is MNHEY and CDR2 is SMNVEV (reference sequence). As DNA, the CDR3 is TGTGCCAGCGCCCCTGGGGTCTCCTACGAGCAGTACTTC. Amino acids: CASAPGVSYEQYF.

This clonotype came up many times. The chain employs TRBV12-3 or TRBV12-4 and TRBJ2-5; 7 bases are a match to TRBD2. This CDR3 comprises 13 residues. The V and J ends lost 5 bases and 1 base, in that order; junction bases with no gene match: 1. The CDR3 coding sequence is TGTGCCAGCAGTCCGGGGGGCCAAGAGACCCAGTACTTC. It translates to CASSPGGQETQYF.

This clonotype was seen just once. The chain links TRBV20-1 to TRBJ2-1; no clear D. Trimming took 3 bases from V and 5 from J, leaving 14 bases between them. The CDR3 spans 14 residues. The germline CDR1 and CDR2 sequences are DFQATT and SNEGSKA (reference sequence). CDR3: CSARSWGWNNEQFF. The CDR3 region has the DNA TGCAGTGCTAGGTCTTGGGGTTGGAACAATGAGCAGTTCTTC.

This clonotype was counted many times. The V gene is TRBV29-1, the J gene TRBJ2-1, with TRBD2 identical over 8 bases. V shed 5 bases, J shed 4 bases, and the junction held 7 bases outside the gene matches. Germline CDR1 is SQVTM and CDR2 is ANQGSEA. The CDR3 runs 14 residues. The DNA of the CDR3 is TGCAGCGTTTCCGGGACTAGTAGGTACAATGAGCAGTTCTTC. Translating gives CSVSGTSRYNEQFF.

The chain carries TRBV13 and TRBJ2-1; 9 bases are a match to TRBD2. Germline loops: CDR1 PRHDT, CDR2 FYEKMQ (reference sequence). CDR3 length: 15 amino acids. The trim removed 8 bases at V and 8 bases at J, leaving 13 bases unmatched. The CDR3 region has the DNA TGTGCCAGCGTTCTTAGCGGGAGTTCTCGGCATGAGCAGTTCTTC. This sequence encodes CASVLSGSSRHEQFF.

This clonotype has ten or more counts. The chain couples TRBV7-9 to TRBJ2-7, with 10 nucleotides matching TRBD2. This CDR3 has 15 amino acids. V lost 4 bases and J lost 4; bases outside the gene matches: 7. Germline-derived CDR1 and CDR2 are SEHNR and FQNEAQ (reference sequence). The CDR3 region is CASSSSSGSRYEQYF. For the CDR3, the DNA is TGTGCCAGCAGCTCATCTAGCGGGAGTAGATACGAGCAGTACTTC. Full variable domain (rest looked up from reference TRBV7-9 and TRBJ2-7): DTGVSQNPRHKITKRGQNVTFRCDPISEHNRLYWYRQTLGQGPEFLTYFQNEAQLEKSRLLSDRFSAERPKGSFSTLEIQRTEQGDSAMYLCASSSSSGSRYEQYFGPGTRLTVT.

The chain has TRBV12-3 or TRBV12-4 and TRBJ1-2; D remains unclear. This CDR3 has 12 residues. V shed 2 bases and J shed 8 bases, with 9 bases lying between them. The CDR3 protein is CASSLSSGGYTF. The CDR3, as DNA: TGTGCCAGCAGTTTATCGTCAGGCGGCTACACCTTC.

This chain connects TRBV28 to TRBJ2-7; 8 bases fit TRBD2. Germline CDR1 and CDR2: MDHEN and SYDVKM. After removal of 2 bases from V and 6 bases from J, the junction contained 3 bases not matched to a gene. This CDR3 contains 13 residues. The CDR3 region is CASSLTLAGEQYF. Written as DNA, the CDR3 is TGTGCCAGCAGTTTAACGCTAGCGGGCGAGCAGTACTTC.

Ten or more counts support this clonotype. J is TRBJ1-2 and V is TRBV5-1; 7 nucleotides agree with TRBD1. The V segment lost 5 bases and the J segment 4 bases; nucleotides outside the gene matches: 11. Germline V lookup: CDR1 SGHRS, CDR2 YFSETQ. The CDR3 contains 15 residues. CDR3 nucleotides: TGCGCCAGCAGGGATAGCCGGGACAGATTCTATGGCTACACCTTC. Its protein is CASRDSRDRFYGYTF.

This clonotype appeared a few times. This chain connects TRBV27 to TRBJ2-1; 7 bases match TRBD2. Germline assignment: CDR1 MNHEY and CDR2 SMNVEV (reference sequence). The CDR3 is made up of 16 amino acids. Trimming removed 6 bases from V and 0 bases from J; junction bases left unmatched: 8. CDR3 in amino acids: CASRPEAGSSYNEQFF. Written as DNA, the CDR3 is TGTGCCAGCAGACCCGAAGCGGGGAGCTCCTACAATGAGCAGTTCTTC.

This clonotype was counted only a few times. The V and J genes are TRBV24-1 and TRBJ2-2; D is unresolved. The CDR3 runs to 14 residues. Germline CDR1 reads KGHDR; CDR2 reads SFDVKD. The ends were cut back, 1 base at V and 2 bases at J, with 4 bases in the middle. The CDR3 loop reads CATSDLSNTGELFF. CDR3 in DNA: TGTGCCACCAGTGATTTAAGTAACACCGGGGAGCTGTTTTTT.

This clonotype was found many times. The CDR3 region has the DNA TGTGCCAGCAGCTTAGAGGGTCGGGATGGCTACACCTTC. Protein sequence: CASSLEGRDGYTF. This sequence joins TRBV13 and TRBJ1-2, with D unclear. This CDR3 spans 13 amino acids. Germline V lookup: CDR1 PRHDT, CDR2 FYEKMQ (reference sequence). V was pared by 1 base and J by 6 bases, with 9 bases between.

The gene calls are TRBV7-2 and TRBJ1-3, with D uncertain. Deletions cut 5 bases from V and 0 bases from J, with 14 bases between. This CDR3 has 16 amino acids. Germline lookup yields CDR1 SGHTA and CDR2 FQGNSA. DNA of the CDR3: TGTGCCAGCAGCACGCGGACGTTGAGCTCTGGAAACACCATATATTTT. It translates to CASSTRTLSSGNTIYF.